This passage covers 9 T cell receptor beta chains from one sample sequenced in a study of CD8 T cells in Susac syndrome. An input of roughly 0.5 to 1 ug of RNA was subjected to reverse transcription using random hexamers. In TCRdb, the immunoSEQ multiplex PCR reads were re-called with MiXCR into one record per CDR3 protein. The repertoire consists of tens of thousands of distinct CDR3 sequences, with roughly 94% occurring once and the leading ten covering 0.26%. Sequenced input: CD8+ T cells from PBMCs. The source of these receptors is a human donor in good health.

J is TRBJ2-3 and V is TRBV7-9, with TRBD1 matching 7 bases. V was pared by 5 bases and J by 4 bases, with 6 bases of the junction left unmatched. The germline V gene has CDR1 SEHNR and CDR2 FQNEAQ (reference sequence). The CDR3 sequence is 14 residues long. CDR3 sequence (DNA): TGTGCCAGCAGCCCTCGACAGGGACCAGATACGCAGTATTTT. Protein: CASSPRQGPDTQYF.

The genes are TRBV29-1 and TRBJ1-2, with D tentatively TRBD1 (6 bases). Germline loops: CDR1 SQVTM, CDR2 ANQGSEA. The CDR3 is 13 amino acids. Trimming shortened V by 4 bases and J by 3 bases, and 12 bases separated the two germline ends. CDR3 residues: CSVGTEEYYGYTF. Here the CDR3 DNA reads TGCAGCGTTGGGACAGAAGAGTACTATGGCTACACCTTC.

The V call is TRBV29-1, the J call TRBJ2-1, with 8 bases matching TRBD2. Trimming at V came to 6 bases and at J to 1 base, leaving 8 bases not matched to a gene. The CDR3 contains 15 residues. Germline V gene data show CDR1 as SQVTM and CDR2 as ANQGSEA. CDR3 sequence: CSVVLREASYNEQFF. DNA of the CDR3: TGCAGCGTCGTTTTGCGGGAGGCATCCTACAATGAGCAGTTCTTC.

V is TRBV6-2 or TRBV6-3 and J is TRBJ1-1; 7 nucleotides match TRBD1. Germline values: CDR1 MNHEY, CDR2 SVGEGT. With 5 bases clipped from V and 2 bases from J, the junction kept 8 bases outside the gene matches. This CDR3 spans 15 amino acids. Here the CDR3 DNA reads TGTGCCAGCAGTGGACGTTGGACAGGTAACACTGAAGCTTTCTTT. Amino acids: CASSGRWTGNTEAFF.

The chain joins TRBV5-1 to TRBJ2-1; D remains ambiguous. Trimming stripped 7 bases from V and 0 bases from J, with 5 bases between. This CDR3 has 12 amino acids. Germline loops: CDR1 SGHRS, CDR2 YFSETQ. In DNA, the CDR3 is TGCGCCAGCTTCAGCTCCTACAATGAGCAGTTCTTC. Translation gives CASFSSYNEQFF.

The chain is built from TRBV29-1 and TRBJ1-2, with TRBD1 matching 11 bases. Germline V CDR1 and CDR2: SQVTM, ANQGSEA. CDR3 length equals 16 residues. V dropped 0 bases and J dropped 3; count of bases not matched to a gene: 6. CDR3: CSVEDRGQGVDYGYTF. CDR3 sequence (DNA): TGCAGCGTTGAAGATCGGGGACAGGGGGTAGACTATGGCTACACCTTC.

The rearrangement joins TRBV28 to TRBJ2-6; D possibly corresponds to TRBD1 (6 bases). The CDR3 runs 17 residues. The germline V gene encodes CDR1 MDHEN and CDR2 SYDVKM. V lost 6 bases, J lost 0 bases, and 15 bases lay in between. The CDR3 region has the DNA TGTGCCAGCAGGGCAGGGGTTTTCAGCTCTGGGGCCAACGTCCTGACTTTC. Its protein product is CASRAGVFSSGANVLTF.

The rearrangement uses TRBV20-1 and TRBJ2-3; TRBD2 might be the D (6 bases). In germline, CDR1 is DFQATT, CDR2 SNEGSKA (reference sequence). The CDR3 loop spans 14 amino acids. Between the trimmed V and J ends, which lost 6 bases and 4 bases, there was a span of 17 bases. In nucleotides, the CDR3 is TGCAGTGCCGAGGGTGGCGGGGAGGCAGATACGCAGTATTTT. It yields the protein CSAEGGGEADTQYF.

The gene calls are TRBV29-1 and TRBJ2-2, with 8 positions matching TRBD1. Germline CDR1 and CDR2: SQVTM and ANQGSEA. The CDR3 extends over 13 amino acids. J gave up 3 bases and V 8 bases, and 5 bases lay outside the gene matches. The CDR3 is CSIMTGDTGELFF. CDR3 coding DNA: TGCAGCATTATGACAGGGGACACCGGGGAGCTGTTTTTT.